Listed below are T cell receptor beta chains from one sample, sequenced in a study of T cells after yellow fever vaccination. TCRdb itself ran the 5' RACE reads through MiXCR, one entry per CDR3 protein. The sample has around 590,000 distinct CDR3 sequences, approximately 13% seen once; the top ten hold more than 13%. The starting material was PBMCs, obtained on the day of the yellow fever booster vaccination. All receptors come from a man aged 30-40 years who received the YFV17D yellow fever vaccine. The CDR3 runs from the conserved cysteine through the conserved F or W. D genes are given only for firm matches. For some rows the clone size is stated as once, few or many, or as a class when expanded; others skip it.

clone size	V gene	D gene	J gene	CDR3 protein	CDR3 DNA
-	TRBV2	-	TRBJ2-7	CASSVSVYEQYF	TGTGCCAGCAGTGTATCAGTCTACGAGCAGTACTTC
few	TRBV5-1	TRBD1	TRBJ2-7	CASSWGQGSLGSYEQYF	TGCGCCAGCAGCTGGGGACAGGGTTCCCTTGGCTCCTACGAGCAGTACTTC
many	TRBV5-1	-	TRBJ2-4	CASSSDGKNIQYF	TGCGCCAGCAGCTCGGACGGCAAAAACATTCAGTACTTC
few	TRBV10-2	-	TRBJ1-5	CASSESPGVGRHQPQHF	TGCGCCAGCAGTGAGTCCCCAGGGGTGGGGAGACATCAGCCCCAGCATTTT
many	TRBV5-4	TRBD2	TRBJ2-3	CASSVRGGTDTQYF	TGTGCCAGCAGCGTGCGGGGGGGGACAGATACGCAGTATTTT
many	TRBV7-2	-	TRBJ2-7	CASSQEVGKQYF	TGTGCCAGCAGCCAGGAGGTCGGGAAGCAGTACTTC
-	TRBV7-2	TRBD1	TRBJ2-1	CASSGQGGNEQFF	TGTGCCAGCAGCGGACAGGGTGGGAATGAGCAGTTCTTC
few	TRBV5-4	TRBD2	TRBJ2-5	CASSLYQGLAGLETQYF	TGTGCCAGCAGCTTGTACCAGGGACTAGCGGGACTGGAGACCCAGTACTTC
few	TRBV5-1	TRBD2	TRBJ2-7	CASSVELAGWYEQYF	TGCGCCAGCAGCGTCGAACTAGCGGGATGGTACGAGCAGTACTTC
-	TRBV10-3	TRBD2	TRBJ2-1	CAISHGTSGSNEQFF	TGTGCCATCAGTCACGGGACTAGCGGGAGCAATGAGCAGTTCTTC
-	TRBV6-1	TRBD2	TRBJ2-3	CASSHRGGVSTDTQYF	TGTGCCAGCAGCCACCGGGGGGGCGTCTCCACAGATACGCAGTATTTT
many	TRBV4-3	-	TRBJ2-2	CASSQEHNTGELFF	TGCGCCAGCAGCCAAGAACATAACACCGGGGAGCTGTTTTTT
few	TRBV14	-	TRBJ1-1	CASSPLNRLGEEAFF	TGTGCCAGCAGCCCCTTGAATCGACTGGGAGAGGAAGCTTTCTTT
few	TRBV7-2	-	TRBJ1-1	CASSLARGKNTEAFF	TGTGCCAGCAGCTTAGCCCGGGGGAAAAACACTGAAGCTTTCTTT
few	TRBV7-2	-	TRBJ1-1	CASTGVGDDTEAFF	TGTGCCAGCACCGGGGTGGGGGACGACACTGAAGCTTTCTTT
few	TRBV5-1	TRBD2	TRBJ2-7	CASSSLSVAGGGVYEQYF	TGCGCCAGCAGCTCTCTCAGCGTGGCGGGAGGTGGAGTCTACGAGCAGTACTTC
few	TRBV7-9	TRBD2	TRBJ2-5	CAIGGFQETQYF	TGTGCCATCGGGGGGTTCCAAGAGACCCAGTACTTC
-	TRBV27	-	TRBJ2-1	CASQTVGYEQFF	TGTGCCAGCCAAACGGTGGGGTATGAGCAGTTCTTC
many	TRBV30	-	TRBJ2-7	CAWSVNSGWEQYF	TGTGCCTGGAGTGTAAACAGCGGGTGGGAGCAGTACTTC
few	TRBV12-3/TRBV12-4	-	TRBJ2-3	CASSFSGPTTDTQYF	TGTGCCAGCAGTTTCTCGGGGCCCACCACAGATACGCAGTATTTT
-	TRBV12-3/TRBV12-4	TRBD2	TRBJ2-3	CAISQTSGFTDTQYF	TGTGCCATCAGCCAGACTAGCGGATTTACAGATACGCAGTATTTT
many	TRBV9	-	TRBJ1-1	CASSVAGGRAEAFF	TGTGCCAGCAGCGTAGCGGGAGGACGGGCTGAAGCTTTCTTT
-	TRBV7-2	-	TRBJ2-1	CASSLAGSGQQFF	TGTGCCAGCAGCTTAGCGGGAAGTGGGCAGCAGTTCTTC
few	TRBV7-9	-	TRBJ1-5	CASSLATAGWSNQPQHF	TGTGCCAGCAGCTTAGCCACCGCAGGTTGGAGCAATCAGCCCCAGCATTTT
few	TRBV15	-	TRBJ2-4	CATSETYWSGNIQYF	TGTGCCACCAGCGAGACTTATTGGTCGGGGAACATTCAGTACTTC
many	TRBV12-3/TRBV12-4	TRBD1	TRBJ1-2	CASSGTALGYGYTF	TGTGCCAGCAGTGGGACAGCCTTGGGCTATGGCTACACCTTC
many	TRBV7-2	-	TRBJ1-1	CASSRYRDLGREAFF	TGTGCCAGCAGCCGTTACAGGGACCTAGGGAGGGAAGCTTTCTTT
few	TRBV20-1	TRBD1	TRBJ1-1	CSANRGQAEAFF	TGCAGTGCGAACAGGGGGCAGGCTGAAGCTTTCTTT
-	TRBV7-9	-	TRBJ2-1	CASSARDEQFF	TGTGCCAGCAGCGCTAGGGATGAGCAGTTCTTC
few	TRBV7-2	TRBD2	TRBJ2-5	CASSPFRGLATQETQYF	TGTGCCAGCAGCCCATTCAGGGGACTAGCGACCCAAGAGACCCAGTACTTC
few	TRBV24-1	TRBD2	TRBJ2-7	CAPSPGLAELSYEQYF	TGTGCCCCCTCTCCTGGACTAGCGGAACTGTCCTACGAGCAGTACTTC
many	TRBV12-3/TRBV12-4	TRBD1	TRBJ1-5	CASSPRQGAGVQPQHF	TGTGCCAGCAGTCCACGACAGGGGGCGGGGGTTCAGCCCCAGCATTTT
-	TRBV2	-	TRBJ1-1	CASSEVTGVLNTEAFF	TGTGCCAGCAGTGAAGTAACAGGAGTCCTGAACACTGAAGCTTTCTTT
few	TRBV2	-	TRBJ2-4	CASSETSIQYF	TGTGCCAGCAGTGAAACGTCCATTCAGTACTTC
few	TRBV15	-	TRBJ2-7	CATADAVSYEQYF	TGTGCCACCGCGGACGCGGTTTCCTACGAGCAGTACTTC
few	TRBV29-1	-	TRBJ1-3	CSVWDLGAQGNTIYF	TGCAGCGTCTGGGATTTGGGGGCTCAAGGAAACACCATATATTTT
many	TRBV24-1	-	TRBJ2-7	CATSDLYEQYF	TGTGCCACCAGTGATTTGTACGAGCAGTACTTC
-	TRBV6-5	-	TRBJ2-1	CASSQSSEQFF	TGTGCCAGCAGTCAAAGTAGTGAGCAGTTCTTC
many	TRBV29-1	-	TRBJ1-1	CSVEGGGRPAEAFF	TGCAGCGTTGAAGGCGGGGGACGGCCCGCTGAAGCTTTCTTT
few	TRBV27	-	TRBJ2-7	CASIPRGDEQYF	TGTGCCAGCATCCCCCGTGGGGACGAGCAGTACTTC
few	TRBV24-1	TRBD2	TRBJ2-2	CATSGNPAGVAGELFF	TGTGCCACCAGTGGTAATCCGGCGGGAGTTGCCGGGGAGCTGTTTTTT
few	TRBV20-1	TRBD2	TRBJ2-1	CSARPVAGPSSYNEQFF	TGCAGTGCTAGACCGGTAGCGGGGCCAAGCTCCTACAATGAGCAGTTCTTC
few	TRBV7-8	TRBD1	TRBJ2-2	CASSQNPGQINTGELFF	TGTGCCAGCAGCCAGAATCCGGGACAGATCAACACCGGGGAGCTGTTTTTT
few	TRBV20-1	TRBD2	TRBJ2-1	CSAPGGSSYNEQFF	TGCAGTGCTCCCGGGGGGAGCTCCTACAATGAGCAGTTCTTC
few	TRBV6-5	-	TRBJ2-7	CASSYSKGRAYEQYF	TGTGCCAGCAGTTACTCGAAGGGAAGGGCCTACGAGCAGTACTTC
-	TRBV7-6	-	TRBJ2-5	CASSSNTYDQETQYF	TGTGCCAGCAGCTCGAACACCTATGACCAAGAGACCCAGTACTTC
few	TRBV3-1	-	TRBJ2-5	CASEAGETQYF	TGTGCCAGCGAGGCGGGAGAGACCCAGTACTTC
few	TRBV7-6	-	TRBJ2-7	CASSLVTHSYEQYF	TGTGCCAGCAGCTTAGTAACACACTCCTACGAGCAGTACTTC
few	TRBV2	-	TRBJ2-7	CASREIYEQYF	TGTGCCAGCAGGGAAATCTACGAGCAGTACTTC
few	TRBV7-9	-	TRBJ2-7	CASSFPRVADNSYEQYF	TGTGCCAGCAGCTTCCCGCGAGTAGCGGATAACTCCTACGAGCAGTACTTC